This T cell receptor beta chain was sequenced for a study of cytomegalovirus exposure and HLA in healthy donors. Study background: Out of about 410 genotyped donors, 81% belonged to the Caucasian-associated ancestry cluster.

Unrecorded immune exposure was likely among donors, who were nominally healthy when sampled. This clone was seen only a few times. This PCR relied on a set of 60 Vbeta primers and 13 Jbeta primers. Measured with immunoSEQ multiplex PCR; TCRdb has only the in-frame clones, and not every one. In the table there are tens of thousands of clones, 60% to 85% of which are singletons. V gave up 5 bases and J gave up 4 bases, with 12 bases separating them. CDR3 length: 14 amino acids. Looked up from germline, CDR1 is MDHEN and CDR2 is SYDVKM. The sequence was collected from a male donor in good health and CMV-seropositive. V and J are TRBV28 and TRBJ2-4, with D possibly matching TRBD2 (5 bases). Sequencing was carried out using PBMCs. The CDR3 is CASSGRRGKNIQYF. Written as DNA, the CDR3 is TGTGCCAGCAGTGGCCGACGGGGAAAAAACATTCAGTACTTC. The whole variable domain, remainder taken from reference TRBV28 and TRBJ2-4, is DVKVTQSSRYLVKRTGEKVFLECVQDMDHENMFWYRQDPGLGLRLIYFSYDVKMKEKGDIPEGYSVSREKKERFSLILESASTNQTSMYLCASSGRRGKNIQYFGAGTRLSVL.